The next 12 T cell receptor beta chains were all read from a single sample in a study of T cells in localized non-small cell lung cancer. Sequenced by immunoSEQ multiplex PCR; TCRdb stores in-frame clones only, minus some. The table has approximately 16,000 clones, roughly 85% seen once; the top ten hold around 25%. The sample consisted of peripheral blood, taken before any cancer treatment. The receptors originated from a female donor of 60 years or more with stage I squamous cell lung carcinoma.

The chain uses TRBV6-4 and TRBJ1-1, with no clear D. Germline CDR1 reads MRHNA; CDR2 reads SNTAGT. The CDR3 has 14 amino acids. V lost 1 base, J lost 1 base, and 7 bases lay in between. The CDR3 spells CASSDFAGNTEAFF. CDR3 bases: TGTGCCAGCAGTGACTTTGCGGGGAACACTGAAGCTTTCTTT.

A few counts support this clone. The chain's CDR3 is CASSQEPGGSYNEQFF. The DNA for the CDR3 is TGCGCCAGCAGCCAAGAGCCAGGGGGCTCCTACAATGAGCAGTTCTTC. The genes are TRBV4-3 and TRBJ2-1; 7 bases align to TRBD1. CDR3 length: 16 residues. Per germline, CDR1 LGHNA and CDR2 YSLEER. The trim removed 0 bases at V and 0 bases at J, leaving 2 bases unmatched.

This rearrangement joins TRBV5-1 to TRBJ2-2; 7 nucleotides agree with TRBD1. The CDR3 length is 16 residues. The V segment lost 0 bases and the J segment 4 bases; nucleotides outside the gene matches: 6. From germline, CDR1 is SGHRS and CDR2 YFSETQ. The DNA of the CDR3 is TGCGCCAGCAGCTTGGACACAGGGGATCCCACCGGGGAGCTGTTTTTT. Translating gives CASSLDTGDPTGELFF. The whole variable domain, remainder taken from reference TRBV5-1 and TRBJ2-2, is KAGVTQTPRYLIKTRGQQVTLSCSPISGHRSVSWYQQTPGQGLQFLFEYFSETQRNKGNFPGRFSGRQFSNSRSEMNVSTLELGDSALYLCASSLDTGDPTGELFFGEGSRLTVL.

The chain combines TRBV6-6 with TRBJ1-2; the D gene is possibly TRBD1 (5 bases). The CDR3 contains 15 residues. Germline loops: CDR1 MNHNY, CDR2 SVGAGI (reference sequence). Trimming stripped 8 bases from V and 2 bases from J, with 18 bases between. The CDR3 loop reads CASRTGYGGNYGYTF. The CDR3 nucleotides read TGTGCCAGCCGTACTGGATACGGGGGGAACTATGGCTACACCTTC.

The rearrangement links TRBV11-3 to TRBJ2-1; D unclear. This CDR3 is 12 amino acids long. Germline loops: CDR1 SGHNT, CDR2 YENEEA. V was trimmed by 5 bases and J by 12 bases, leaving 14 bases between them. The CDR3 protein is CASSLSELGQFF. Here the CDR3 DNA reads TGTGCCAGCAGCCTCAGCGAGTTGGGGCAGTTCTTC.

The chain joins TRBV19 to TRBJ2-7; TRBD2 is a possible D gene (5 bases). This CDR3 has 15 residues. Per the germline V gene, CDR1 is LNHDA and CDR2 is SQIVND (reference sequence). V was cut by 1 base and J by 2 bases, with 12 bases left in between. In DNA, the CDR3 is TGTGCCAGTAGTATAGGGAGGAGAGTCCCCTACGAGCAGTACTTC. As protein: CASSIGRRVPYEQYF.

V usage is TRBV19 and J usage is TRBJ1-1; 10 bases match TRBD1. The CDR3 has 15 amino acids. Trimming cost V 10 bases and J 4 bases; bases outside gene matches: 12. Per germline, CDR1 LNHDA and CDR2 SQIVND (reference sequence). The CDR3 loop reads CATTGADRGFTEAFF. Written as DNA, the CDR3 is TGTGCCACCACCGGGGCGGACAGGGGGTTCACTGAAGCTTTCTTT.

This clone turned up a few times. The V gene is TRBV7-9, the J gene TRBJ2-5; 8 nucleotides line up with TRBD2. J gave up 4 bases and V 1 base, and 11 bases lay outside the gene matches. Germline CDR1 reads SEHNR; CDR2 reads FQNEAQ (reference sequence). This CDR3 has 17 amino acids. The CDR3 loop reads CASSLVRTGLVAETQYF. In nucleotides, the CDR3 is TGTGCCAGCAGCTTAGTGAGGACGGGACTAGTGGCAGAGACCCAGTACTTC.

On this clone itself: Other DNA sequences within the sample encode an identical CDR3. V and J are TRBV10-3 and TRBJ2-2; TRBD2 matches 12 bases. Trimming cost V 7 bases and J 0 bases; bases outside gene matches: 3. The length of the CDR3 is 16 residues. Germline assignment: CDR1 ENHRY and CDR2 SYGVKD. CDR3 nucleotides: TGTGCCATCAAACTAGCGGGGGGCTCGAACACCGGGGAGCTGTTTTTT. Its translation is CAIKLAGGSNTGELFF.

This clone is a singleton in its sample. CDR3 amino acids: CASSLRLMYQETQYF. CDR3 nucleotides: TGTGCCAGCAGTTTGCGGCTTATGTACCAAGAGACCCAGTACTTC. This chain connects TRBV28 to TRBJ2-5, with D uncertain. V was pared by 3 bases and J by 0 bases, with 11 bases between. The CDR3 length is 15 residues. Germline V gene data show CDR1 as MDHEN and CDR2 as SYDVKM.

The V gene is TRBV5-4, the J gene TRBJ2-3; 9 bases are a match to TRBD2. This CDR3 is built from 14 residues. The germline V gene encodes CDR1 SGHNT and CDR2 YYREEE (reference sequence). Trimming took 7 bases from V and 0 from J; bases not matched to a gene: 3. This chain's CDR3 is CASRGGGSTDTQYF. The DNA for the CDR3 is TGTGCCAGCCGCGGGGGGGGAAGCACAGATACGCAGTATTTT.

The chain links TRBV9 to TRBJ2-5; D may correspond to TRBD1 or TRBD2 (5 bases each). The germline V gene encodes CDR1 SGDLS and CDR2 YYNGEE. Trimming took 0 bases from V and 1 from J, leaving 19 bases between them. This CDR3 is 18 amino acids long. The CDR3 bases are TGTGCCAGCAGCGTAGTCAGCCCGGGGATGGGGGTCCAAGAGACCCAGTACTTC. Translating it yields CASSVVSPGMGVQETQYF.